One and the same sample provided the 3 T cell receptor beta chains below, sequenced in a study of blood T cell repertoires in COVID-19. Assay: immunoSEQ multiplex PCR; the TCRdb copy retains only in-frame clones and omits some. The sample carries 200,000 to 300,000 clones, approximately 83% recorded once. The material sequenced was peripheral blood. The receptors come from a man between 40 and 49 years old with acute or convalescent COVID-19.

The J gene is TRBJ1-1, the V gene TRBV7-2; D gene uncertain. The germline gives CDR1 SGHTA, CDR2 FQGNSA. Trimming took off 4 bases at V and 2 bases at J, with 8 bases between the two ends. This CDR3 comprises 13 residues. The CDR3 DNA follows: TGTGCCAGCAGCTCAGATCCAAACACTGAAGCTTTCTTT. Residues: CASSSDPNTEAFF.

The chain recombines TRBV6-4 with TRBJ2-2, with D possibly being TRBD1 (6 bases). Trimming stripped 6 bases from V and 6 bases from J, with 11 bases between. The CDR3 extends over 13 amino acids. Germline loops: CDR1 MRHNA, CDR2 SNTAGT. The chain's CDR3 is CASSPQGAGELFF. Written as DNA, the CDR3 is TGTGCCAGCAGCCCACAGGGCGCCGGGGAGCTGTTTTTT.

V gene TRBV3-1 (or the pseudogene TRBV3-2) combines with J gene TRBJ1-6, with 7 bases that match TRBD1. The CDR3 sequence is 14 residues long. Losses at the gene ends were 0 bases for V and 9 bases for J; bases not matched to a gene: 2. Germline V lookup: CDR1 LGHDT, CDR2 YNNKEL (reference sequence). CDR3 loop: CASSQDRGASPLHF. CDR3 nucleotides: TGTGCCAGCAGCCAAGACAGGGGGGCTTCACCCCTCCACTTT.